The sequence of this TCR beta chain was determined in a study of blood T cell repertoires in COVID-19 (dated by TCRdb to 2018 to 2020). For the study in its entirety: Samples from collaborators originated in the United States, Italy and Spain and spanned both the acute and convalescent phases of COVID-19. The material from the prospective study consisted of cDNA or gDNA derived from T cells, B-cell-depleted T cells, or PBMCs. The dataset comprised deeply sampled blood TCRbeta repertoires from subjects exposed to, actively infected with, or recovered from COVID-19. The repertoires were made available in a free public database intended to serve as a resource for research on the immune response to SARS-CoV-2. Samples were obtained from the ongoing ImmuneRACE study (first 160 participants) and from some 1,300 subjects provided by 6 global collaborators. A de-identified subject ID, COVID-19 status, age in years and sex were almost always included in the sample metadata. Where HLA class I and class II types were available, the types were taken from metadata supplied by the sample provider, not from assay-based typing.

TCRbeta CDR3 regions were amplified from genomic DNA using the immunoSEQ Assay, a bias-controlled multiplex PCR. The published analysis was carried out like this. Nucleated cell counts per sample were estimated from amplification of reference gene primers within the assay. Sequence reads were collapsed and filtered to measure the absolute abundance of every unique TCRbeta CDR3 rearrangement. For each sample, productive Simpson clonality was calculated by taking the square root of Simpson's diversity index across productive rearrangements. The source is immuneACCESS, and TCRdb retained only in-frame sequences with V and J called. Part of the clones is not carried over; for the studies checked, unresolved V genes explain less than half of this, and the remainder is unexplained. The DNA gave D and trimming, while V, J and clone size come from that table. In this sample the table shows 130,000 or so clones, around 83% of which occur a single time. 5.5% to 6% of the sample comes from the top ten.

V was cut back by 0 bases and J by 3 bases, leaving a gap of 12 bases between them. CDR1 and CDR2 are read off the germline V gene as SGHRS and YFSETQ. The CDR3 contains 15 residues, cysteine and phenylalanine counted. Only CDR3 DNA remains: 45 bases, in frame from the first base. Whole blood was collected in K2EDTA tubes by collaborating institutions according to the institutions' own protocols. Collaborator samples were shipped for TCRbeta analysis as frozen whole blood, isolated PBMCs, or DNA extracted from either sample type. Comment on this clone: The antigen it recognizes is unknown. The input lacks base qualities; no much larger clone sits a single base away.

Broad study findings and their caveats: The amount of clinical and demographic metadata varied by source and participant and was provided uncurated.

The sequenced sample was peripheral blood. The chain couples TRBV5-1 to TRBJ1-1; the D gene is perhaps TRBD1, from 5 matching bases. The source of this sequence is a man older than 75 with active or convalescent COVID-19. The CDR3 reads CASSLVGRADTEAFF. The nucleotides read TGCGCCAGCAGCTTGGTGGGCAGGGCAGACACTGAAGCTTTCTTT.